Shown below are 25 T cell receptor beta chains from a single sample sequenced in a study of Ad26.COV2.S vaccination and SARS-CoV-2 variants. Treatment: 15 to 20 received Ad26.COV2.S at low or high dose, single or two shots; roughly five received placebo; per-sample allocation not given. It was on day 63 after the first vaccine or placebo injection that samples were taken. The repertoire was sequenced with immunoSEQ multiplex PCR; TCRdb's copy has only in-frame clones and lacks some. The sample lists around 270,000 clones; about 83% were seen once. The sequencing here drew on peripheral blood, taken in a trial of Ad26.COV2.S vaccine versus placebo. The source of these receptors is a person aged 18-60 years who received the Ad26.COV2.S COVID-19 vaccine or a placebo.

V and J are TRBV12-3 or TRBV12-4 and TRBJ2-7; unclear D gene. The CDR3 has 13 residues. The V end was cut by 2 bases, the J end by 0 bases, with 5 bases between. The CDR3 reads CASSLHSSYEQYF. The CDR3 nucleotides are TGTGCCAGCAGTTTACACAGCTCCTACGAGCAGTACTTC.

The table lists this clone with a count of one. V usage is TRBV6-5 and J usage is TRBJ1-2, with TRBD1 as a possible D gene (5 bases). CDR1 is MNHEY, CDR2 SVGAGI, per germline. CDR3 length: 14 residues. The ends were cut back, 8 bases at V and 6 bases at J, with 19 bases in the middle. CDR3 protein: CASRFPGTSNGYTF. CDR3 in DNA: TGTGCCAGCCGATTTCCAGGGACTTCAAATGGCTACACCTTC.

V usage is TRBV25-1 and J usage is TRBJ1-2; 7 bases agree with TRBD1. This CDR3 is 13 amino acids long. Germline CDR1 and CDR2: MGHDK and SYGVNS. With 2 bases clipped from V and 8 bases from J, the junction kept 5 bases outside the gene matches. The CDR3 nucleotides read TGTGCCAGCAGTGAAAGGGGGCGGGGAGGCTACACCTTC. It specifies CASSERGRGGYTF.

This chain links TRBV18 with TRBJ1-6, with D hard to call. The CDR3 has 16 residues. The germline gives CDR1 KGHSH, CDR2 LQKENI. With 3 bases removed from V and 8 bases from J, the gap between germline ends came to 17 bases. The CDR3 reads CASSPSSPVVDSPLHF. CDR3 sequence (DNA): TGTGCCAGCTCACCGTCCTCACCGGTCGTGGATTCACCCCTCCACTTT.

The table lists this clone with a few counts. V is TRBV7-9 and J is TRBJ1-2; D is unresolved. There are 16 residues in the CDR3. The V gene lost 5 bases and the J gene lost 8 bases, with 24 bases spanning the gap. Per the germline V gene, CDR1 is SEHNR and CDR2 is FQNEAQ (reference sequence). The CDR3 DNA sequence: TGTGCCAGCAGCCCCCGGGTGGGCGCACAGCGGTACGGCTACACCTTC. It specifies CASSPRVGAQRYGYTF. The full variable domain, rest sourced from reference TRBV7-9 and TRBJ1-2, is DTGVSQNPRHKITKRGQNVTFRCDPISEHNRLYWYRQTLGQGPEFLTYFQNEAQLEKSRLLSDRFSAERPKGSFSTLEIQRTEQGDSAMYLCASSPRVGAQRYGYTFGSGTRLTVV.

V and J are TRBV11-2 and TRBJ2-5; 10 nucleotides line up with TRBD2. The V gene end was trimmed by 7 bases and the J gene end by 4 bases; junction bases not matched to a gene: 9. Germline CDR1 reads SGHAT; CDR2 reads FQNNGV. The length of the CDR3 is 15 residues. CDR3 in amino acids: CASNHLAGVLETQYF. As DNA, the CDR3 is TGTGCCAGCAATCATCTAGCGGGGGTATTAGAGACCCAGTACTTC. Supplemented by reference TRBV11-2 and TRBJ2-5, the full variable domain reads EAGVAQSPRYKIIEKRQSVAFWCNPISGHATLYWYQQILGQGPKLLIQFQNNGVVDDSQLPKDRFSAERLKGVDSTLKIQPAKLEDSAVYLCASNHLAGVLETQYFGPGTRLLVL.

In DNA form, the CDR3 reads TGCGCCAGCAGTAAACCGGGACAGGGGTCTGAGCAGTTCTTC. Translating it yields CASSKPGQGSEQFF. This chain joins TRBV10-1 and TRBJ2-1; the match to TRBD1 covers 10 bases. V lost 5 bases to trimming and J lost 9 bases; unmatched junction nucleotides: 7. The CDR3 runs to 14 residues. Germline lookup yields CDR1 WNHNN and CDR2 SYGVQD (reference sequence).

The V and J genes are TRBV19 and TRBJ2-1; D not resolved. V dropped 7 bases and J dropped 8 bases, with 15 bases sitting between them. Germline V gives CDR1 LNHDA, CDR2 SQIVND (reference sequence). This CDR3 is 13 amino acids long. The CDR3: CASKSPPVDEQFF. In nucleotides, the CDR3 is TGTGCCAGTAAATCACCCCCTGTGGATGAGCAGTTCTTC.

The chain recombines TRBV9 with TRBJ2-2, with unresolved D. The V gene's germline CDR1 is SGDLS and CDR2 YYNGEE. The CDR3 is 16 residues long. V was pared by 4 bases and J by 4 bases, with 17 bases between. The CDR3: CASSLGLQPPTGELFF. CDR3 nucleotide sequence: TGTGCCAGCAGCCTCGGCCTTCAGCCCCCCACCGGGGAGCTGTTTTTT.

The chain combines TRBV12-5 with TRBJ1-5; 8 bases fit TRBD1. The germline V gene encodes CDR1 LGHNT and CDR2 FRNRAP. V shed 1 base and J 2 bases; nucleotides not matched to a gene: 16. The CDR3 loop spans 20 amino acids. CDR3 in DNA: TGTGCTAGTGGTTTGGACAGGGGGAAGAGCAGGGTTATACGCAATCAGCCCCAGCATTTT. Its protein is CASGLDRGKSRVIRNQPQHF.

The sample holds one count of this clone. The chain employs TRBV15 and TRBJ2-7; D is undetermined. V was trimmed by 0 bases and J by 0 bases, leaving 6 bases between them. CDR3 length: 14 amino acids. Per the germline V gene, CDR1 is LNHNV and CDR2 is YYDKDF (reference sequence). The CDR3 coding sequence is TGTGCCACCAGCAGAGATTTCGGCTCCTACGAGCAGTACGTC. This translates into CATSRDFGSYEQYV.

The chain carries TRBV19 and TRBJ2-3; the match to TRBD2 covers 13 bases. Germline loops: CDR1 LNHDA, CDR2 SQIVND (reference sequence). V lost 5 bases and J lost 2; bases outside the gene matches: 7. This CDR3 region has 17 residues. The CDR3 nucleotides read TGTGCCAGTAGTTCGATTGGACTAGCGGGGGCCACAGATACGCAGTATTTT. Translating gives CASSSIGLAGATDTQYF.

This clone has more than one count but fewer than ten. Written as DNA, the CDR3 is TGCGCCAGCAGCTTTCATGAGGGTGAAGCTTTCTTT. Its protein product is CASSFHEGEAFF. V is TRBV5-1 and J is TRBJ1-1; D is unclear. The CDR3 is 12 amino acids. Germline CDR1 and CDR2: SGHRS and YFSETQ. Between the trimmed V and J ends, which lost 2 bases and 7 bases, there was a span of 9 bases.

This clone was seen a single time. The chain is built from TRBV7-9 and TRBJ2-2; D tentatively reads TRBD1 or TRBD2 (5 bases each). V lost 4 bases to trimming and J lost 2 bases, with 17 bases between them. Germline loops: CDR1 SEHNR, CDR2 FQNEAQ (reference sequence). This CDR3 comprises 17 residues. Here the CDR3 reads CASSSHPGTENTGELFF. CDR3 sequence (DNA): TGTGCCAGCAGCTCCCACCCCGGGACGGAAAACACCGGGGAGCTGTTTTTT.

The gene calls are TRBV29-1 and TRBJ1-2; weak D call: TRBD1 (5 bases). This CDR3 comprises 18 residues. V gave up 4 bases and J gave up 0 bases, with 24 bases separating them. Looked up from germline, CDR1 is SQVTM and CDR2 is ANQGSEA. CDR3 in amino acids: CSVGGAGGFLRSNYGYTF. CDR3 nucleotides: TGCAGCGTTGGAGGAGCGGGGGGATTTCTTAGATCTAACTATGGCTACACCTTC.

The chain joins TRBV27 to TRBJ1-6; 9 nucleotides agree with TRBD1. The CDR3 is 18 residues long. Unmatched junction bases numbered 14, after V lost 4 bases and J lost 7 bases. Germline CDR1 and CDR2: MNHEY and SMNVEV (reference sequence). This chain's CDR3 is CASSSRLQGALGNSPLHF. CDR3 nucleotides: TGTGCCAGCAGTTCTCGATTACAGGGGGCGCTTGGGAATTCACCCCTCCACTTT.

The chain employs TRBV9 and TRBJ2-1; possible D gene TRBD2, 7 bases. Trimming cost V 4 bases and J 4 bases, with 15 bases left between them. CDR1 is SGDLS, CDR2 YYNGEE, per germline. This CDR3 is 15 amino acids long. DNA for the CDR3: TGTGCCAGCAGCCCACGGGGGGCCCATTACAATGAGCAGTTCTTC. The encoded protein is CASSPRGAHYNEQFF.

This clone was seen only a few times. The chain uses TRBV4-3 and TRBJ2-7; TRBD2 matches at 8 bases. There are 15 residues in the CDR3. From germline, CDR1 is LGHNA and CDR2 YSLEER. V was clipped by 2 bases and J by 3 bases; unmatched bases: 6. The DNA for the CDR3 is TGCGCCAGCAGCCAATATTCGGGGGGGGACTACGAGCAGTACTTC. This encodes CASSQYSGGDYEQYF.

This clone was counted a few times. The rearrangement links TRBV7-2 to TRBJ1-6; 10 bases match TRBD1. With V trimmed by 3 bases and J by 4 bases, 3 bases remained unmatched. The CDR3 runs to 16 residues. The V gene's germline CDR1 is SGHTA and CDR2 FQGNSA. The CDR3 coding sequence is TGTGCCAGCAGCTTCGGGGACAGGGGATATAATTCACCCCTCCACTTT. As protein: CASSFGDRGYNSPLHF.

The chain combines TRBV3-1 (or the pseudogene TRBV3-2) with TRBJ1-3; 7 bases are a match to TRBD1. Losses at the gene ends were 4 bases for V and 4 bases for J; bases not matched to a gene: 16. The CDR3 is 18 residues long. Germline CDR1 LGHDT, CDR2 YNNKEL (reference sequence). CDR3 loop: CASSPHTDRVVCGNTIYF. Written as DNA, the CDR3 is TGTGCCAGCAGCCCGCATACTGACAGGGTCGTATGCGGAAACACCATATATTTT.

V gene TRBV19 combines with J gene TRBJ1-4; 8 bases agree with TRBD1. V shed 5 bases and J 5 bases; nucleotides not matched to a gene: 7. Germline CDR1 is LNHDA and CDR2 is SQIVND (reference sequence). The CDR3 runs 15 residues. CDR3 DNA sequence: TGTGCCAGTAGTGCCCAGGGGGCCCTCAATGAAAAACTGTTTTTT. Translated: CASSAQGALNEKLFF.

The chain has TRBV5-1 and TRBJ2-1; 9 bases are a match to TRBD1. CDR3 length: 17 residues. The germline gives CDR1 SGHRS, CDR2 YFSETQ. V lost 4 bases and J lost 4; bases outside the gene matches: 12. CDR3 sequence reads: CASSQDFGTGSYNEQFF. The CDR3 nucleotides read TGCGCCAGCAGCCAGGACTTCGGGACAGGGAGTTACAATGAGCAGTTCTTC. The variable domain in full, completed from reference TRBV5-1 and TRBJ2-1, reads KAGVTQTPRYLIKTRGQQVTLSCSPISGHRSVSWYQQTPGQGLQFLFEYFSETQRNKGNFPGRFSGRQFSNSRSEMNVSTLELGDSALYLCASSQDFGTGSYNEQFFGPGTRLTVL.

In this sample, this clone turned up once. This rearrangement joins TRBV4-2 to TRBJ1-2; no firm D call. Germline CDR1 and CDR2: LGHNA and YNFKEQ. V lost 0 bases to trimming and J lost 5 bases, with 16 bases between them. The CDR3 length is 16 residues. In nucleotides, the CDR3 is TGTGCCAGCAGCCAAGATCCGGACGCCAGGTTTTATGGCTACACCTTC. Its protein product is CASSQDPDARFYGYTF.

The chain combines TRBV2 with TRBJ1-4; D uncertain. CDR1 is SNHLY and CDR2 is FYNNEI in the germline V gene. The CDR3 runs to 14 residues. Trimming pared 5 bases from V and 0 bases from J, leaving 7 bases between. CDR3 coding DNA: TGTGCCAGCAGTTACTCCACAACTAATGAAAAACTGTTTTTT. It yields the protein CASSYSTTNEKLFF.

The chain uses TRBV18 and TRBJ1-2; D remains ambiguous. V lost 6 bases, J lost 7 bases, and 12 bases lay in between. The CDR3 runs to 12 residues. Germline CDR1 KGHSH, CDR2 LQKENI. The CDR3 DNA follows: TGTGCCAGCTCTGGATTGGGGATTGGCTACACCTTC. Translated, it gives CASSGLGIGYTF.